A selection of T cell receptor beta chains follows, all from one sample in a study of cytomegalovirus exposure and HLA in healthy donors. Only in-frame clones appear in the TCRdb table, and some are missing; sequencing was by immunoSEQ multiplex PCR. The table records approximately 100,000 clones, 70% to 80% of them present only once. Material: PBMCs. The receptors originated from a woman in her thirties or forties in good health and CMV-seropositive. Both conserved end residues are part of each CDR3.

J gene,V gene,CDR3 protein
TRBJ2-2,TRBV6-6,CASSYEGTGELFF
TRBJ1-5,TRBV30,CAWSGTGAPLHF
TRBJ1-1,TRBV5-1,CASKEGVYGGTEAFF
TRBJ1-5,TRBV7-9,CASSFAGDGQPQHF
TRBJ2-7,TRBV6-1,CASSEVGGTYF
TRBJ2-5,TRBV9,CASSVGGVSGGTQYF
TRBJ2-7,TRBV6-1,CASMGTLSSYEQYF
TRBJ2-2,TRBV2,CASIRDRGTGELFF
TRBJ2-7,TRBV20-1,CSASSPPEQYF
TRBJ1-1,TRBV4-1,CASSQPGGMNTEAFF
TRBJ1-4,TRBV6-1,CASSGTGEKKLFF
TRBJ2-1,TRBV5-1,CASSLAVGRAYNEQFF